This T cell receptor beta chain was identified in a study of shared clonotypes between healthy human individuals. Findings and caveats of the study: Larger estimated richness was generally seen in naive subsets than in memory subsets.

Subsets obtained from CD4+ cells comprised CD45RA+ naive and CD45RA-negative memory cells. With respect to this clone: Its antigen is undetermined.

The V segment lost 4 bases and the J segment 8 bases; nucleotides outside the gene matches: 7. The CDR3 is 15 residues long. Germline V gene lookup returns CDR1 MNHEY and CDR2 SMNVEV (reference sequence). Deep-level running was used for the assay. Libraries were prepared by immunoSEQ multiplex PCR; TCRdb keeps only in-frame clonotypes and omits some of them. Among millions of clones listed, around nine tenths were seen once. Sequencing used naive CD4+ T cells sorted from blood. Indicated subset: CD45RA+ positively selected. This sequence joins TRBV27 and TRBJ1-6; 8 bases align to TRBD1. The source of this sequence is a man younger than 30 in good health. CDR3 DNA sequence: TGTGCCAGCAGTTATCTGGACAGGGATTATTCACCCCTCCACTTT. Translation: CASSYLDRDYSPLHF.